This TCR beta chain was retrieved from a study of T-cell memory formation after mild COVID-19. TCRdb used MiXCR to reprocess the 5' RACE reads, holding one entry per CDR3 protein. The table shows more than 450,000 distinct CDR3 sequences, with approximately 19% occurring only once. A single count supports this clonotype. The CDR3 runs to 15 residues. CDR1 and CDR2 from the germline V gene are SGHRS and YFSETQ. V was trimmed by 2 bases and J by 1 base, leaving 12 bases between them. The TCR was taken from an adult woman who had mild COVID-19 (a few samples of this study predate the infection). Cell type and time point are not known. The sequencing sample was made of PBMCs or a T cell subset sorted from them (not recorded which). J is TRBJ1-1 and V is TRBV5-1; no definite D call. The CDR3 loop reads CASSLQSGANTEAFF. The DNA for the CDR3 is TGCGCCAGCAGCTTACAATCTGGCGCGAACACTGAAGCTTTCTTT.